This TCR beta chain came from a study of neurological immune-mediated disorders. Described time point: longitudinal time-point 2. It was from 2 million PBMCs stored at -80 C that the unsorted libraries were obtained. The authors made cDNA by 5'RACE with 10-nucleotide random UMIs. TCRdb analysed the 5' RACE reads with MiXCR anew, one entry per CDR3 protein. The repertoire holds about 80,000 distinct CDR3 sequences, with 5% to 6.5% as singletons. The table lists this clonotype with many counts. V lost 9 bases to trimming and J lost 3 bases; unmatched junction nucleotides: 6. The CDR3 is 13 residues long. Germline loops: CDR1 MNHEY, CDR2 SVGEGT.

Sequenced sample: PBMCs. The receptor was isolated from a woman aged 60-70 years with multiple sclerosis. This rearrangement joins TRBV6-2 or TRBV6-3 to TRBJ2-7, with 9 nucleotides matching TRBD1. The CDR3 region is CASGTGRLYEQYF. Written as DNA, the CDR3 is TGTGCCAGTGGGACAGGGAGACTCTACGAGCAGTACTTC.